Included here is one T cell receptor beta chain sequence, with context. All enrollees were roughly 18 to 89 years old and from some 24 US areas. CDR1 and CDR2 from the germline V gene are MNHEY and SMNVEV (reference sequence). The CDR3 sequence is 13 residues long. Trimming removed 1 base from V and 8 bases from J; junction bases left unmatched: 2. These data come from a study of blood T cell repertoires in COVID-19. Study as a whole: T cells, B-cell-depleted T cells, or PBMCs provided the cDNA or gDNA that served as material.

Per the study methods: Nucleated cell counts were estimated from reference gene primer amplification. TCRdb's table, derived via immunoSEQ multiplex PCR, lists solely in-frame clones and lacks some. The V and J calls and the clone size are those of that table, but D and trimming were determined from the DNA. This table holds 390,000 or so clones, over 80% found once. This TCR was sampled from a woman aged 50 to 60 who had recovered from COVID-19. This rearrangement joins TRBV27 to TRBJ2-1; 7 nucleotides agree with TRBD2. The sample comprised PBMCs or T cells enriched from blood (not recorded which). The CDR3 DNA follows: TGTGCCAGCAGTTTATGGGGAGGGCATGAGCAGTTCTTC. Its protein is CASSLWGGHEQFF.